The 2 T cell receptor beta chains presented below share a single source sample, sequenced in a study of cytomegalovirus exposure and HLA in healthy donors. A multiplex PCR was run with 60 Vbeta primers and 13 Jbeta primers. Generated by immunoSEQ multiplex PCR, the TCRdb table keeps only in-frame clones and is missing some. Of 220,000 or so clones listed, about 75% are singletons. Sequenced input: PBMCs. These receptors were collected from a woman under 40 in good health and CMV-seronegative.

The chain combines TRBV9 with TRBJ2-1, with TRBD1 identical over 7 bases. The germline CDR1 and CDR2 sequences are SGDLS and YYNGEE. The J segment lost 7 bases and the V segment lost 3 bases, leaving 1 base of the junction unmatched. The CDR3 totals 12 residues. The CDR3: CASSATGNEQFF. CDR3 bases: TGTGCCAGCAGCGCGACAGGGAATGAGCAGTTCTTC.

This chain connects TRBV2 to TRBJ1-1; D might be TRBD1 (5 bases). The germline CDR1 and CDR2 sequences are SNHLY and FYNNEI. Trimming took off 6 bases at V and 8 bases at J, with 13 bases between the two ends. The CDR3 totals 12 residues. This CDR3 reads CASRAGTLEAFF. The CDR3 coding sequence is TGTGCCAGCAGGGCCGGGACTCTGGAAGCTTTCTTT.